The clone carrying this T cell receptor beta chain was seen only a few times. Unique-molecular-identifier-tagged TCR beta cDNA libraries were used. TCRdb analysed the PCR reads with MiXCR anew, one entry per CDR3 protein. The sample consists of around 700,000 distinct CDR3 sequences, 55% to 70% of them appearing once. The data stem from a study of post-analysis software for immune sequencing data. Sequenced material: blood. The sequence was obtained from a girl aged 2 to 10 with multiple sclerosis.

The CDR3 protein is CASSYSGVVSYGYTF. For the CDR3, the DNA is TGTGCCAGCAGTTACTCTGGAGTCGTTAGCTATGGCTACACCTTC. The chain joins TRBV6-5 to TRBJ1-2, with unresolved D. Trimming removed 0 bases at V and 4 bases at J, with 12 bases between. Germline loops: CDR1 MNHEY, CDR2 SVGAGI. This CDR3 region has 15 residues.